The 8 T cell receptor beta chains reported below all come from one sample, sequenced in a study of blood T cell repertoires in COVID-19. The method was immunoSEQ multiplex PCR; TCRdb's version includes in-frame clones alone and lacks a portion of them. This sample has over 150,000 clones, with 70% to 85% found just once. The material sequenced was peripheral blood. All receptors come from a human donor in a cohort sampled during active COVID-19.

This sequence joins TRBV11-3 and TRBJ2-5; 11 positions match TRBD2. CDR1 and CDR2 (germline): SGHNT, YENEEA. V lost 4 bases, J lost 2 bases, and 3 bases stayed unmatched. The CDR3 extends over 15 amino acids. The CDR3 DNA reads TGTGCCAGCAGCTCAGGGACTAGCGGACAAGAGACCCAGTACTTC. Translating gives CASSSGTSGQETQYF.

The V call is TRBV27, the J call TRBJ2-3; D not resolved. Per germline, CDR1 MNHEY and CDR2 SMNVEV (reference sequence). Trimming removed 5 bases at V and 1 base at J, with 13 bases between. The CDR3 has 15 amino acids. CDR3 sequence: CASSPPPTGTDTQYF. The CDR3 DNA reads as TGTGCCAGCAGTCCACCACCGACTGGCACAGATACGCAGTATTTT.

The chain has TRBV6-5 and TRBJ2-7, with a tentative D call TRBD1 (6 bases). This CDR3 spans 14 amino acids. The germline gives CDR1 MNHEY, CDR2 SVGAGI. The V gene lost 6 bases and the J gene lost 0 bases, with 12 bases spanning the gap. Written as DNA, the CDR3 is TGTGCCAGCAGACCAGGGACACTCTCCTACGAGCAGTACTTC. Translation gives CASRPGTLSYEQYF.

The V gene is TRBV27, the J gene TRBJ2-7; tentatively, D is TRBD2 (7 bases). The CDR3 has 14 amino acids. Trimming cost V 7 bases and J 0 bases, with 13 bases left between them. Germline V gene data show CDR1 as MNHEY and CDR2 as SMNVEV (reference sequence). The CDR3 reads CASNRGGSSYEQYF. CDR3 nucleotide sequence: TGTGCCAGCAATAGGGGGGGGTCCTCCTACGAGCAGTACTTC.

The rearrangement uses TRBV10-3 and TRBJ1-3; D not certain. CDR3 length equals 14 residues. The germline V gene has CDR1 ENHRY and CDR2 SYGVKD. V lost 6 bases, J lost 2 bases, and 11 bases lay in between. CDR3 amino acids: CAIRREVTGNTIYF. For the CDR3, the DNA is TGTGCCATCAGGAGGGAAGTCACTGGAAACACCATATATTTT.

The V and J genes are TRBV5-4 and TRBJ2-2; 10 nucleotides agree with TRBD1. The CDR3 contains 16 residues. Germline V gene lookup returns CDR1 SGHNT and CDR2 YYREEE (reference sequence). The J segment lost 3 bases and the V segment lost 4 bases, leaving 6 bases of the junction unmatched. The DNA for the CDR3 is TGTGCCAGCAGCGTGGGGGACAGGGGTTACACCGGGGAGCTGTTTTTT. Its translation: CASSVGDRGYTGELFF.

The count of this clone is one. The J gene is TRBJ2-2, the V gene TRBV6-5; D is unresolved. CDR1 and CDR2 from the germline V gene are MNHEY and SVGAGI. The CDR3 has 11 residues. The V gene lost 4 bases and the J gene lost 8 bases, with 5 bases spanning the gap. The CDR3 region is CASSSEGELFF. The CDR3 nucleotides read TGTGCCAGCAGTTCGGAGGGGGAGCTGTTTTTT.

The V and J genes are TRBV18 and TRBJ2-1; TRBD1 agrees at 8 bases. With 6 bases clipped from V and 11 bases from J, the junction kept 6 bases outside the gene matches. The CDR3 length is 12 residues. In germline, CDR1 is KGHSH, CDR2 LQKENI. As DNA, the CDR3 is TGTGCCAGCTCTCCGGGACAGGAGAAGCAGTTCTTC. This gives the protein CASSPGQEKQFF.